This TCR beta chain was profiled in a study of T cell responses to AZD1222 COVID-19 vaccine. Using immunoSEQ multiplex PCR, the repertoire was profiled, and TCRdb retains in-frame clones only, with some absent. The sample yields about 100,000 clones, around 90% seen once. Germline values: CDR1 LNHDA, CDR2 SQIVND (reference sequence). The CDR3 runs to 15 residues. V shed 7 bases and J 6 bases; nucleotides not matched to a gene: 11. This TCR derives from an adult in good health. The genes are TRBV19 and TRBJ1-4; 7 nucleotides match TRBD1. This specimen was peripheral blood, taken on day 0 of AZD1222 vaccination. The CDR3, as DNA: TGTGCCAGTACCCCCGGGACAGCAATAGATGAAAAACTGTTTTTT. It specifies CASTPGTAIDEKLFF.